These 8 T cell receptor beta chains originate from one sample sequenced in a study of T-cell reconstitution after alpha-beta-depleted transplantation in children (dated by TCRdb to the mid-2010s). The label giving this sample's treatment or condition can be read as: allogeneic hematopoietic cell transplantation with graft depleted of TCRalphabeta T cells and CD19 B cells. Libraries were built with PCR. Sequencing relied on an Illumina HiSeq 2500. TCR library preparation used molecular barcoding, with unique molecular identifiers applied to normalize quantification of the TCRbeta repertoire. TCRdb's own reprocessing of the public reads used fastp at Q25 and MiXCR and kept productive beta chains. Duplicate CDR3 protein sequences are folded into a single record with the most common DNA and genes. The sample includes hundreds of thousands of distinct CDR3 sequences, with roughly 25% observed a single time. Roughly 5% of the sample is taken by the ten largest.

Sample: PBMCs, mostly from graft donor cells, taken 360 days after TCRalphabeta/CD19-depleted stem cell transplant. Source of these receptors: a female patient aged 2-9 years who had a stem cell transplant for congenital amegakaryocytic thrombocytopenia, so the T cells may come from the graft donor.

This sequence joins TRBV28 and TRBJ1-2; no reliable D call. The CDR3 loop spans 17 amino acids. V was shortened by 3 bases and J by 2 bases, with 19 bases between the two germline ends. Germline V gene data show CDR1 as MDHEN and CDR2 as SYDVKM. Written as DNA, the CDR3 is TGTGCCAGCAGTTTCGTTGTAACCAGGCTAGGAAACTATGGCTACACCTTC. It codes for CASSFVVTRLGNYGYTF.

The CDR3 DNA sequence: TGTGCCAGCAGCCTCCAGGCGGGCAGCTCCTACGAGCAGTACTTC. Translated, it gives CASSLQAGSSYEQYF. This chain connects TRBV5-4 to TRBJ2-7; maybe TRBD2 (5 bases). The CDR3 has 15 amino acids. Germline V CDR1 and CDR2: SGHNT, YYREEE (reference sequence). V was pared by 4 bases and J by 0 bases, with 14 bases between.

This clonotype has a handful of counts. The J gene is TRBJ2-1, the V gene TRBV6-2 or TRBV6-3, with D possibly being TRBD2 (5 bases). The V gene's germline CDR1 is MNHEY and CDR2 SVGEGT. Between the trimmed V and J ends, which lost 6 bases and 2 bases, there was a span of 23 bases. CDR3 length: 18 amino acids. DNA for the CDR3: TGTGCCAGCAGCCGACTGCCTTTAGGACTCCAGACCTACAATGAGCAGTTCTTC. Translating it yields CASSRLPLGLQTYNEQFF.

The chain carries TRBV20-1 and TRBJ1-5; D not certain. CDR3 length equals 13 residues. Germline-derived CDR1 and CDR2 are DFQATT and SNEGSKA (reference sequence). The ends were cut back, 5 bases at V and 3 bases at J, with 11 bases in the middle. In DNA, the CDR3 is TGCAGTGCTTGGTATAGTTTCAATCAGCCCCAGCATTTT. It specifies CSAWYSFNQPQHF.

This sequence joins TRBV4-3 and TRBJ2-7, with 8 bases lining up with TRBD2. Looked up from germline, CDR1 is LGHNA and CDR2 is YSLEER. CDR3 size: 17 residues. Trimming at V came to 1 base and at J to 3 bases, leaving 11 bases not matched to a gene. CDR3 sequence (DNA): TGCGCCAGCAGCCAAGCTTTCGTTAGCGGGACCGGCTACGAGCAGTACTTC. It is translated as CASSQAFVSGTGYEQYF.

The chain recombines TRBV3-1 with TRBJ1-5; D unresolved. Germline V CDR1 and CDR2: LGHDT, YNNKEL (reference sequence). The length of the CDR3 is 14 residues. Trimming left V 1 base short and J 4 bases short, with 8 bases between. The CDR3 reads CASSQAVGNQPQHF. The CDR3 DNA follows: TGTGCCAGCAGCCAAGCTGTTGGGAATCAGCCCCAGCATTTT.

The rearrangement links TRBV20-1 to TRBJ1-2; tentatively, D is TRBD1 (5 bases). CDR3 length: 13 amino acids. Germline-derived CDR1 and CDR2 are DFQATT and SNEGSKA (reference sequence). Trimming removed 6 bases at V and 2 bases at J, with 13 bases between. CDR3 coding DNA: TGCAGTGCCAAGGGGCCGCAAAACTATGGCTACACCTTC. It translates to CSAKGPQNYGYTF.

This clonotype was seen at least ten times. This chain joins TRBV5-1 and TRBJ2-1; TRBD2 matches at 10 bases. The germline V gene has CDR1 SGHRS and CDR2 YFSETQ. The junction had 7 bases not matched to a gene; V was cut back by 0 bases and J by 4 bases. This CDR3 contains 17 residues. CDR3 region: CASSLGLAGELYNEQFF. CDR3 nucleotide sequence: TGCGCCAGCAGCTTGGGGCTAGCGGGGGAATTATACAATGAGCAGTTCTTC.